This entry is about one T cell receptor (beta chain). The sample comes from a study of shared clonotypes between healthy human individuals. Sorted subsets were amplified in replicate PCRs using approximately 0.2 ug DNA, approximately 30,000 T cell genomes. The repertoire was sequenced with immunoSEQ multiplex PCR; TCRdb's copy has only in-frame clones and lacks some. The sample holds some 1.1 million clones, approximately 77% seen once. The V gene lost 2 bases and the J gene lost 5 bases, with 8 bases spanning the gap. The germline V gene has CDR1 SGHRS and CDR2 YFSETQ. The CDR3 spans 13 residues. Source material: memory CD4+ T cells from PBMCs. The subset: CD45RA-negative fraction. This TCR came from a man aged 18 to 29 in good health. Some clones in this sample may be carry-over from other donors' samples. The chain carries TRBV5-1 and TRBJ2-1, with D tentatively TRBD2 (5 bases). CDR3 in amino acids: CASSFDGNNEQFF. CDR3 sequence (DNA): TGCGCCAGCAGCTTCGACGGGAACAATGAGCAGTTCTTC.